The 6 T cell receptor beta chains below come from one sample, sequenced in a study of shared clonotypes between healthy human individuals. Data came from immunoSEQ multiplex PCR; TCRdb stores just in-frame clones and leaves some out. The repertoire holds over a million clones, with 65% to 80% as singletons. The source material was memory CD4+ T cells sorted from blood. As to subset: CD45RA-negative fraction. These receptor sequences come from a man between 18 and 29 years old in good health.

The rearrangement uses TRBV2 and TRBJ1-5; no reliable D call. This CDR3 spans 15 amino acids. Germline V gene lookup returns CDR1 SNHLY and CDR2 FYNNEI. Trimming pared 3 bases from V and 1 base from J, leaving 10 bases between. In DNA, the CDR3 is TGTGCCAGCAGTGATTCTTCATGGAGCAATCAGCCCCAGCATTTT. Translation gives CASSDSSWSNQPQHF.

This chain connects TRBV10-1 to TRBJ2-4; the D gene could be TRBD1 or TRBD2 (5 bases each). Looked up from germline, CDR1 is WNHNN and CDR2 is SYGVQD (reference sequence). The CDR3 sequence is 16 residues long. V was clipped by 2 bases and J by 3 bases, with 14 bases between them. CDR3: CASSEGGAQGKNIQYF. CDR3 sequence (DNA): TGCGCCAGCAGTGAGGGGGGTGCCCAGGGCAAAAACATTCAGTACTTC.

The genes are TRBV4-1 and TRBJ2-7; possibly TRBD1 for D (6 bases). Germline CDR1 is MGHRA and CDR2 is YSYEKL. CDR3 size: 15 residues. The germline V and J ends were trimmed by 1 base and 3 bases, with 13 bases remaining between them. The CDR3 loop is CASSQVGQGHYEQYF. The CDR3 nucleotides read TGCGCCAGCAGCCAAGTGGGCCAGGGGCACTACGAGCAGTACTTC.

The chain links TRBV27 to TRBJ1-2, with no clear D. Deletions cut 4 bases from V and 3 bases from J, with 18 bases between. The CDR3 consists of 16 residues. CDR1 MNHEY and CDR2 SMNVEV come from the germline V gene (reference sequence). CDR3 in DNA: TGTGCCAGCAGTTCCAAGGGAGCCCCTCCCTACTATGGCTACACCTTC. Translating gives CASSSKGAPPYYGYTF.

J is TRBJ2-3 and V is TRBV28, with TRBD1 identical over 11 bases. Germline CDR1 and CDR2: MDHEN and SYDVKM. V lost 8 bases to trimming and J lost 2 bases; unmatched junction nucleotides: 9. There are 16 residues in the CDR3. For the CDR3, the DNA is TGTGCCAGCCCGGGACAGGGGGAAAAAGTCACAGATACGCAGTATTTT. Translation gives CASPGQGEKVTDTQYF.

The chain combines TRBV5-1 with TRBJ2-7; D may be TRBD1 or TRBD2 (5 bases each). Germline lookup yields CDR1 SGHRS and CDR2 YFSETQ. This CDR3 contains 12 residues. Trimming removed 5 bases from V and 3 bases from J, with 9 bases in between. The CDR3 region has the DNA TGCGCCAGCAGGGGGGATATCTACGAGCAGTACTTC. It yields the protein CASRGDIYEQYF. Full variable domain (rest looked up from reference TRBV5-1 and TRBJ2-7): KAGVTQTPRYLIKTRGQQVTLSCSPISGHRSVSWYQQTPGQGLQFLFEYFSETQRNKGNFPGRFSGRQFSNSRSEMNVSTLELGDSALYLCASRGDIYEQYFGPGTRLTVT.